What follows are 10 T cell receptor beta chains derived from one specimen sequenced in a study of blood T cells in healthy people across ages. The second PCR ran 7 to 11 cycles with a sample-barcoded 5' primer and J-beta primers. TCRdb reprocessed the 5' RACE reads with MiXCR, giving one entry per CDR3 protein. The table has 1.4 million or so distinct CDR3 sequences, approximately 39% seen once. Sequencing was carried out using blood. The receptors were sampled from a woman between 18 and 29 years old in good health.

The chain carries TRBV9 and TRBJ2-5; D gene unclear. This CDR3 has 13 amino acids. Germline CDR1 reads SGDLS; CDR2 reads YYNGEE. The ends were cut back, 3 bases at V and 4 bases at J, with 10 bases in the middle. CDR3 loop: CASSARTAETQYF. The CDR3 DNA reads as TGTGCCAGCAGCGCTAGGACCGCAGAGACCCAGTACTTC.

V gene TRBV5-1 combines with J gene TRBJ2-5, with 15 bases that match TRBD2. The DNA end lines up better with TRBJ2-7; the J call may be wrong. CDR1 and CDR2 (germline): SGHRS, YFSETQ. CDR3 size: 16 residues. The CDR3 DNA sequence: TGCGCCAGCAGCAGGGGACTAGCGGGAGGTGAGAACGAGCAGTACTTC. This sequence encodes CASSRGLAGGENEQYF.

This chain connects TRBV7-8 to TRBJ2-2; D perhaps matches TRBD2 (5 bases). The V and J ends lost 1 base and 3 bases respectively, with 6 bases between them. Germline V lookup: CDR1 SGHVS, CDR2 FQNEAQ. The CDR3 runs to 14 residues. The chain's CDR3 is CASSLGTHTGELFF. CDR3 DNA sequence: TGTGCCAGCAGCTTAGGGACTCACACCGGGGAGCTGTTTTTT.

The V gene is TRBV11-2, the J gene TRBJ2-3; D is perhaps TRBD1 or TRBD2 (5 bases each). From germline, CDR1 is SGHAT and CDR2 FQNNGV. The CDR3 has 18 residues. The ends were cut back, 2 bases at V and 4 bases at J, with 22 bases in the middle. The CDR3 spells CASSLKDFFHRRADTQYF. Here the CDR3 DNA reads TGTGCCAGCAGCTTAAAGGACTTTTTCCACAGGCGCGCAGATACGCAGTATTTT.

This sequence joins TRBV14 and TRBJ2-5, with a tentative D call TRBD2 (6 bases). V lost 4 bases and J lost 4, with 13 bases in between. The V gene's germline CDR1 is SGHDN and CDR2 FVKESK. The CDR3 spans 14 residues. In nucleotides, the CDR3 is TGTGCCAGCAGCCGAACCCGGGGGAGAGAGACCCAGTACTTC. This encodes CASSRTRGRETQYF.

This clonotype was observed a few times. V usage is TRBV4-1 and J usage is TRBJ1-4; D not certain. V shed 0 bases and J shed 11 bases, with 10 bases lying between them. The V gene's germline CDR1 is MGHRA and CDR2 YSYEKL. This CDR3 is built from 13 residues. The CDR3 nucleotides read TGCGCCAGCAGCCAAGATTGGGCGGGGAAACTGTTTTTT. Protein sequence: CASSQDWAGKLFF.

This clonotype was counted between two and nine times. The chain's CDR3 is CASSLWGKHEQYF. CDR3 coding DNA: TGTGCCAGCAGTTTATGGGGGAAACACGAGCAGTACTTC. The chain is built from TRBV27 and TRBJ2-7; the D call may be TRBD1 or TRBD2 (5 bases each). This CDR3 contains 13 residues. Trimming removed 1 base at V and 5 bases at J, with 9 bases between. Germline CDR1 and CDR2: MNHEY and SMNVEV (reference sequence).

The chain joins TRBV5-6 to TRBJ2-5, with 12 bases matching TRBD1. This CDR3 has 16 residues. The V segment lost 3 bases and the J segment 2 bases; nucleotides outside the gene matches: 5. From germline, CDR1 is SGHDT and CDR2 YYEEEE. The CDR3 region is CASSWGTGGLQETQYF. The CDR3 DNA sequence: TGTGCCAGCAGCTGGGGGACAGGGGGCCTTCAAGAGACCCAGTACTTC.

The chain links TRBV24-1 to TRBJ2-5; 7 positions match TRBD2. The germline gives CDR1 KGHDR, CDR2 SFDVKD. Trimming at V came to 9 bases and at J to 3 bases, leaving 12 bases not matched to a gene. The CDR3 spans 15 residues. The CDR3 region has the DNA TGTGCCACCGGAAGGCTAAGCGCGGGAGAAGAGACCCAGTACTTC. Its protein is CATGRLSAGEETQYF.

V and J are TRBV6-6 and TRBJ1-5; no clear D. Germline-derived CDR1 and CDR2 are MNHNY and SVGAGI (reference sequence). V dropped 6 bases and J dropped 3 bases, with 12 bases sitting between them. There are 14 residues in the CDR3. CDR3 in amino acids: CASRLQEANQPQHF. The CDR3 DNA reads TGTGCCAGCAGACTCCAGGAAGCCAATCAGCCCCAGCATTTT.